Shown below are 5 T cell receptor beta chains from a single sample sequenced in a study of response to subunit inactivated influenza vaccine. TCRdb re-called the RT-PCR reads with MiXCR, one entry per CDR3 protein. The sample includes about 170,000 distinct CDR3 sequences, roughly 12% of them seen just once. Separately, the same data were catalogued under a study of T cells expressing NK-cell markers. Turning to that study: Making the TCR beta cDNA relied on 5'RACE template switching with UMIs.

Source: CD8+ T cells sorted from PBMCs, taken about 11 days after vaccination. These receptors were taken from a man aged 45 to 65 who received an inactivated influenza vaccine.

V gene TRBV4-2 combines with J gene TRBJ2-1; TRBD2 matches 9 bases. The CDR3 has 16 amino acids. Germline assignment: CDR1 LGHNA and CDR2 YNFKEQ. Trimming removed 0 bases from V and 4 bases from J; junction bases left unmatched: 4. Written as DNA, the CDR3 is TGTGCCAGCAGCCAAGAAGATGCGGGAGGGTACAATGAGCAGTTCTTC. It encodes CASSQEDAGGYNEQFF.

V usage is TRBV4-3 and J usage is TRBJ1-2; D is possibly TRBD1 (6 bases). The CDR3 is made up of 15 amino acids. Germline values: CDR1 LGHNA, CDR2 YSLEER. V was cut by 0 bases and J by 6 bases, with 14 bases left in between. The CDR3 sequence: CASSQDSPGTHGYTF. DNA for the CDR3: TGCGCCAGCAGCCAAGATTCCCCAGGGACACATGGCTACACCTTC.

This clonotype was found a few times. The chain links TRBV20-1 to TRBJ2-7; D unresolved. The CDR3 contains 14 residues. The V end was cut by 3 bases, the J end by 0 bases, with 12 bases between. From germline, CDR1 is DFQATT and CDR2 SNEGSKA (reference sequence). CDR3 in amino acids: CSARRTGDSYEQYF. CDR3 DNA: TGCAGTGCTAGGAGGACCGGCGACTCCTACGAGCAGTACTTC.

This sequence joins TRBV20-1 and TRBJ2-7; D is unclear. V gave up 8 bases and J gave up 4 bases, with 6 bases separating them. CDR3 length equals 9 residues. CDR1 DFQATT and CDR2 SNEGSKA come from the germline V gene (reference sequence). The CDR3 loop reads CSTRYEQYF. The DNA of the CDR3 is TGCAGTACTCGGTACGAGCAGTACTTC.

This clonotype was observed a few times. CDR3 region: CASSGGMDTQYF. CDR3 nucleotides: TGTGCCAGTAGCGGGGGGATGGATACGCAGTATTTT. This chain joins TRBV19 and TRBJ2-3, with TRBD2 identical over 7 bases. The CDR3 contains 12 residues. Per the germline V gene, CDR1 is LNHDA and CDR2 is SQIVND (reference sequence). The junction had 3 bases not matched to a gene; V was cut back by 6 bases and J by 6 bases.